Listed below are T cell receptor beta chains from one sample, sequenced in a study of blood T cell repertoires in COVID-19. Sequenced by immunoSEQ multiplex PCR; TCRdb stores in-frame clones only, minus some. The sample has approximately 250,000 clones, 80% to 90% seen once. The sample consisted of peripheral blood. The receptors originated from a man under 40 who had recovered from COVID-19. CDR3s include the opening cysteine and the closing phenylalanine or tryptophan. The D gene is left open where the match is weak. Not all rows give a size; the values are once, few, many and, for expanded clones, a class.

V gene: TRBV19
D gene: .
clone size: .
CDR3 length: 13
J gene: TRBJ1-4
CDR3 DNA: TGTGCCATTGGGGTGGACAGTGATGAAAAACTGTTTTTT
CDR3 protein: CAIGVDSDEKLFF

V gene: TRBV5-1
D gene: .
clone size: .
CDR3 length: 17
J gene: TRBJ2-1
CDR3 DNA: TGCGCCAGCAGCTTGGGCGTGGGAGGGGGTTTCTACGGGGAGCAGTTCTTC
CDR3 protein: CASSLGVGGGFYGEQFF

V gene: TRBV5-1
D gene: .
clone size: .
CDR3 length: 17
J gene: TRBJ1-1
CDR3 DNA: TGCGCCAGCAGCTTGGAGCCTGGACGGGAGATGAACACTGAAGCTTTCTTT
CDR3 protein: CASSLEPGREMNTEAFF

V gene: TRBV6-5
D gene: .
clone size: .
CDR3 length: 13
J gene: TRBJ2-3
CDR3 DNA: TGTGCCAGCAGTTACTCGCGAGCAGATACGCAGTATTTT
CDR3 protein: CASSYSRADTQYF

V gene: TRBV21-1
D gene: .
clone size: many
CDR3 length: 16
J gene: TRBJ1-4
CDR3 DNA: TGTGCCAGCAGCAAAGCGCGTCCGGGGGTGAATGAAAAACTGTTTTTT
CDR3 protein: CASSKARPGVNEKLFF

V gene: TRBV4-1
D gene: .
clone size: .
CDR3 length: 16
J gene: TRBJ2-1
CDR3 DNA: TGCGCCAGCAGCCAGGAGGGGGGGCCGGTCTACAATGAGCAGTTCTTC
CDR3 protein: CASSQEGGPVYNEQFF

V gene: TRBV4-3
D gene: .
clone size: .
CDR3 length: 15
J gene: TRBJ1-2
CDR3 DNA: TGCGCCAGCAGCCAAGGGTCAGGGCTAGGCTATGGCTACACCTTC
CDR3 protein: CASSQGSGLGYGYTF

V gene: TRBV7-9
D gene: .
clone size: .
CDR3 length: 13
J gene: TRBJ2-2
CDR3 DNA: TGTGCCAGTCTCCCCGCGAACACCGGGGAGCTGTTTTTT
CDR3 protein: CASLPANTGELFF

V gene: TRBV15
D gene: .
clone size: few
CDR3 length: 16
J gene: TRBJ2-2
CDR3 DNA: TGTGCCACCAGCAGAGGACCCACTACTAACACCGGGGAGCTGTTTTTT
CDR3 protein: CATSRGPTTNTGELFF

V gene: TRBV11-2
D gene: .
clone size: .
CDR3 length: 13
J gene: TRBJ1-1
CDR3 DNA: TGTGCCAGCAGCCGTGACAGAAACACTGAAGCTTTCTTT
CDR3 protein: CASSRDRNTEAFF